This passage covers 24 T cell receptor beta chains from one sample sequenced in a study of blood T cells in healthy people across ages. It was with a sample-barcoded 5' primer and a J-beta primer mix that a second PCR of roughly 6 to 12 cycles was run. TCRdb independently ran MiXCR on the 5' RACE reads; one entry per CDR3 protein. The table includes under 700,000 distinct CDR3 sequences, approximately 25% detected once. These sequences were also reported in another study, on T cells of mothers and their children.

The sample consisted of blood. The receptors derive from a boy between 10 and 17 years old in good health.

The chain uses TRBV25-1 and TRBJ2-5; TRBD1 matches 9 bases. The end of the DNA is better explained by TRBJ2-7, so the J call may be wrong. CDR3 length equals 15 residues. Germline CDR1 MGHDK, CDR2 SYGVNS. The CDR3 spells CASSETGGASYEQYF. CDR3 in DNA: TGTGCCAGCAGTGAAACAGGGGGCGCATCCTACGAGCAGTACTTC.

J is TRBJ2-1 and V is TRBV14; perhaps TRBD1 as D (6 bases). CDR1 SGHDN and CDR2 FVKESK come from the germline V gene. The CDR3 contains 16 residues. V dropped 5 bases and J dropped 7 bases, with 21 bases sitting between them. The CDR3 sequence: CASSGLAAHRGNEQFF. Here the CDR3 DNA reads TGTGCCAGCAGCGGACTTGCGGCACATAGGGGGAATGAGCAGTTCTTC. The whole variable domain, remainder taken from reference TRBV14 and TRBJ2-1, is EAGVTQFPSHSVIEKGQTVTLRCDPISGHDNLYWYRRVMGKEIKFLLHFVKESKQDESGMPNNRFLAERTGGTYSTLKVQPAELEDSGVYFCASSGLAAHRGNEQFFGPGTRLTVL.

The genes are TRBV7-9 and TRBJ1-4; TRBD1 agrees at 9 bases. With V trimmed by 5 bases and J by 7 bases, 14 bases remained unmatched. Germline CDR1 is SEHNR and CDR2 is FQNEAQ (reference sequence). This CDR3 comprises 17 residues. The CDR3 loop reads CASSLGQGSEAGEKLFF. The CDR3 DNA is TGTGCCAGCAGCCTGGGACAGGGCTCGGAGGCCGGTGAAAAACTGTTTTTT.

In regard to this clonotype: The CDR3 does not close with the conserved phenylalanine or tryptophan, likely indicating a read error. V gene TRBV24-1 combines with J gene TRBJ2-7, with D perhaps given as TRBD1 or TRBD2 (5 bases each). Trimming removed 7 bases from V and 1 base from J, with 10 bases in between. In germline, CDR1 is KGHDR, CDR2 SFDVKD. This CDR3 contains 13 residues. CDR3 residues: CATSRGGSYEQYL. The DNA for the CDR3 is TGTGCCACCAGCCGGGGCGGGTCCTACGAGCAGTACCTC.

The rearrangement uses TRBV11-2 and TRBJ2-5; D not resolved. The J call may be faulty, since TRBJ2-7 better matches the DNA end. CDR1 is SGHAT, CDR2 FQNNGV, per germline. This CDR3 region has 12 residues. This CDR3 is CASSPNVDEQYF. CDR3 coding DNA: TGTGCCAGCAGCCCCAACGTCGACGAGCAGTACTTC.

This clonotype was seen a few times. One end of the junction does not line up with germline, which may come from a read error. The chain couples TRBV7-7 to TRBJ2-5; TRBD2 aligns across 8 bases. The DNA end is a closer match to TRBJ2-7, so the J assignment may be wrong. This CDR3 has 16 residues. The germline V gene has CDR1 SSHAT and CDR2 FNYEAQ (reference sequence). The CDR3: CASSPWTAGGPAEQYF. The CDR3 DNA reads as TGTGCTAGCAGCCCATGGACCGCGGGGGGCCCTGCCGAGCAGTACTTC.

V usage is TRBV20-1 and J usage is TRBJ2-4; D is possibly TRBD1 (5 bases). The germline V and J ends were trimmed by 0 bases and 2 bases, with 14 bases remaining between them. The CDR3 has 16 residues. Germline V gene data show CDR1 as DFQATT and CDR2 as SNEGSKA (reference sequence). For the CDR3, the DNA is TGCAGTGCTAGAGATCAGCAGGGTAGGACCAAAAACATTCAGTACTTC. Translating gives CSARDQQGRTKNIQYF.

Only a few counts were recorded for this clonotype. The CDR3 sequence is CASSLVERYLQETQYF. The CDR3 DNA reads as TGTGCCAGCAGTTTGGTGGAGCGGTACCTCCAAGAGACCCAGTACTTC. This sequence joins TRBV28 and TRBJ2-5; D is possibly TRBD2 (5 bases). V was trimmed by 3 bases and J by 1 base, leaving 15 bases between them. The CDR3 loop spans 16 amino acids. Germline V gives CDR1 MDHEN, CDR2 SYDVKM.

The CDR3 spells CSVNRALDNEQFF. The CDR3 nucleotides are TGCAGCGTGAACCGGGCCTTAGACAATGAGCAGTTCTTC. The chain is built from TRBV29-1 and TRBJ2-1, with unresolved D. The CDR3 extends over 13 amino acids. Between the trimmed V and J ends, which lost 6 bases and 5 bases, there was a span of 14 bases. Germline V CDR1 and CDR2: SQVTM, ANQGSEA.

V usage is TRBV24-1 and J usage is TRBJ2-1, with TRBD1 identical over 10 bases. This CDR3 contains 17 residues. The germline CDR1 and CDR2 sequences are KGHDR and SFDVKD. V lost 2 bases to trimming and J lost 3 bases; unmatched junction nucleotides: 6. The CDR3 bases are TGTGCCACCAGTGATTCGACAGGGGGCCCAAGCTACAATGAGCAGTTCTTC. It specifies CATSDSTGGPSYNEQFF.

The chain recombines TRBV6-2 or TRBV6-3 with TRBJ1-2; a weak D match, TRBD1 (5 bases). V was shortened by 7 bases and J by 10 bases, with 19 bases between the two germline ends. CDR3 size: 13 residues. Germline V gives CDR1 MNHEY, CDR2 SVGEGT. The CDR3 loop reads CASTNWGGHDYTF. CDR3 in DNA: TGTGCCAGCACCAACTGGGGGGGTCATGACTACACCTTC.

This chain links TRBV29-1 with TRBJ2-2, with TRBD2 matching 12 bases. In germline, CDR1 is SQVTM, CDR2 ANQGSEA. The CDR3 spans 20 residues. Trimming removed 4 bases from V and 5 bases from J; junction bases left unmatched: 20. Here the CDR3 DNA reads TGCAGCGTTGGTCCCATTGGAGCCTCTCTAGCGGGAGGGCAGACCGGGGAGCTGTTTTTT. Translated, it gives CSVGPIGASLAGGQTGELFF.

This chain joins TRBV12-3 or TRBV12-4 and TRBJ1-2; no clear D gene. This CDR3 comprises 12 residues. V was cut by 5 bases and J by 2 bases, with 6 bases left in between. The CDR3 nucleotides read TGTGCCAGCAGTCGGGCCAACTATGGCTACACCTTC. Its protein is CASSRANYGYTF.

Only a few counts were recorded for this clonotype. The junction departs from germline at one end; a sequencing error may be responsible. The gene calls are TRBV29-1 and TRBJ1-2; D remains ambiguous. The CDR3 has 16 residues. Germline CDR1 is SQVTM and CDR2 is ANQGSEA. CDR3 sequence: CSVESAGFTPRSGFFF. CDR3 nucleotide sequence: TGCAGCGTTGAGTCGGCAGGATTCACCCCTCGCAGTGGCTTCTTCTTC.

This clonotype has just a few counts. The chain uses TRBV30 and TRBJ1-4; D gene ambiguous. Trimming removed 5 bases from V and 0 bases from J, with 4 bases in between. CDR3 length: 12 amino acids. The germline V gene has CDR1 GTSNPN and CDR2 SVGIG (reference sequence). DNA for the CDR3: TGTGCCTGGGAAGCAACTAATGAAAAACTGTTTTTT. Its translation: CAWEATNEKLFF.

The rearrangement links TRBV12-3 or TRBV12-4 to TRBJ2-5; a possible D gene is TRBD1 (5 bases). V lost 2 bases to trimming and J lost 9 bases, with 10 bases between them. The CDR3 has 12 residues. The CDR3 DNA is TGTGCCAGCAGTTTATCTGGCAGGGCCCAGTACTTC. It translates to CASSLSGRAQYF.

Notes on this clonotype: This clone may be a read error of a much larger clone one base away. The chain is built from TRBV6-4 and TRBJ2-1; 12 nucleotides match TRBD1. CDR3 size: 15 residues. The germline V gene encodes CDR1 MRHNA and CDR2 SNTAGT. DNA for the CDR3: TGTGCCAGCAGTGTGGGGACAGGGGGCTACAGTGAGCAGTTCTTC. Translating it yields CASSVGTGGYSEQFF.

The CDR3 loop is CASSLRPGTGSGNTIYF. The CDR3 bases are TGTGCCAGCAGTTTACGTCCCGGGACAGGGTCTGGAAACACCATATATTTT. V gene TRBV2 combines with J gene TRBJ1-3, with 9 bases matching TRBD1. This CDR3 is built from 17 residues. CDR1 is SNHLY and CDR2 is FYNNEI in the germline V gene. V was clipped by 5 bases and J by 1 base; unmatched bases: 9.

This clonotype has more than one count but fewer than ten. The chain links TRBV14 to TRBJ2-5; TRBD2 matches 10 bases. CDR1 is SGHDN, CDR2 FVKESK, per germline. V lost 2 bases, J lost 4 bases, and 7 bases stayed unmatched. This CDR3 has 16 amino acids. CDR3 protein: CASSQLAGDDTETQYF. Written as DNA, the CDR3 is TGTGCCAGCAGCCAACTAGCGGGGGACGATACAGAGACCCAGTACTTC.

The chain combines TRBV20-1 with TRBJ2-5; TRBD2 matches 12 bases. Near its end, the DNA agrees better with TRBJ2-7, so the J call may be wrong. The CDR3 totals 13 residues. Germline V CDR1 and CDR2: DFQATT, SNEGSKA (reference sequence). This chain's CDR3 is CSAIRTSGNEQYF. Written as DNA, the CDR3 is TGCAGTGCGATCCGGACTAGCGGGAACGAGCAGTACTTC.

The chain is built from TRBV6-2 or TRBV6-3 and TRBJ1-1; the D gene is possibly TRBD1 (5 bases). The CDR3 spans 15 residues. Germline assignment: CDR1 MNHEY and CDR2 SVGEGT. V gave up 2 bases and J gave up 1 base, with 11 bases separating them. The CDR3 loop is CASSYVVQGNTEAFF. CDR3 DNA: TGTGCCAGCAGTTACGTGGTTCAGGGGAACACTGAAGCTTTCTTT.

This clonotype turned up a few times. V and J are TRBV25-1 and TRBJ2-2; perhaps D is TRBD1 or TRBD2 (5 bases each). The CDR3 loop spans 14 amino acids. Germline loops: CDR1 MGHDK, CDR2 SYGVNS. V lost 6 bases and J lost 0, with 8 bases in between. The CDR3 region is CASRGTTNTGELFF. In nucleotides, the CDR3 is TGTGCCAGCAGGGGGACGACGAACACCGGGGAGCTGTTTTTT.

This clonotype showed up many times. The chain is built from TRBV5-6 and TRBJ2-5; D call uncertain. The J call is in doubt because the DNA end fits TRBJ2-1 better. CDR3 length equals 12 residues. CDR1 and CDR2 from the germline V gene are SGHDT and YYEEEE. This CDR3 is CASSLSRNEQFF. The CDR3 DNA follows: TGTGCCAGCAGTTTGAGTAGGAATGAGCAGTTCTTC.

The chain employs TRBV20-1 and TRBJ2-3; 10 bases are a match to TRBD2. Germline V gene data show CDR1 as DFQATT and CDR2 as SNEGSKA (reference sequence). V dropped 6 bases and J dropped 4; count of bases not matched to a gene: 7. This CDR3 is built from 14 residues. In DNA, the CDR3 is TGCAGTGCCTGGTCTAGCGGGAGAGCAGATACGCAGTATTTT. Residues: CSAWSSGRADTQYF.